By share, the clone carrying this T cell receptor beta chain counts as medium-sized. The data derive from a study of spatial heterogeneity in lung cancer. Study-wide background: Each distinct TCR and UMI combination averaged more than ten appearances in raw reads.

TCRdb processed the 5' RACE reads anew with MiXCR; each CDR3 protein has one entry. The table has 4,500 to 6,500 distinct CDR3 sequences, 10% to 15% seen once. The CDR3 spans 14 residues. The V gene's germline CDR1 is KGHDR and CDR2 SFDVKD. V lost 8 bases, J lost 3 bases, and 16 bases lay in between. Time point reported: sample taken at primary tumor resection. The donors were 65 to 85 patients with non-small cell lung cancer that was early-stage and untreated. The authors sequenced whole RNA from tumor, nontumor lung or frozen PBMC without sorting. The source material was normal lung tissue next to the tumor, sampled at surgery. The source of this sequence is a female donor with early-stage non-small cell lung cancer. J is TRBJ2-7 and V is TRBV24-1; D is undetermined. As DNA, the CDR3 is TGTGCCACCACCCGACCTAAGCCAAGCTACGAGCAGTACGTC. This codes for CATTRPKPSYEQYV.